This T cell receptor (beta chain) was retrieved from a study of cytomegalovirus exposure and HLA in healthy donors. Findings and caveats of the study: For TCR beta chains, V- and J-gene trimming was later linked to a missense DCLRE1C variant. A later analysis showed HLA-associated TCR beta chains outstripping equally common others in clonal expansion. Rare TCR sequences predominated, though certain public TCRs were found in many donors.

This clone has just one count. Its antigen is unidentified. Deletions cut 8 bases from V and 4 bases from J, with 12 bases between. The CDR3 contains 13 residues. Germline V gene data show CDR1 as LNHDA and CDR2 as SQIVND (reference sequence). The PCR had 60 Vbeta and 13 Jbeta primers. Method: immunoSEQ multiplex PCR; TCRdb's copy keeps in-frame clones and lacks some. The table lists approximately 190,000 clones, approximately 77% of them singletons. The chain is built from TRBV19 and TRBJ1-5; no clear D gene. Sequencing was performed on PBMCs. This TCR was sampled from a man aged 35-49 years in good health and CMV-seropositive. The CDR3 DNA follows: TGTGCCAGTCAGGTGGATCCGAATCAGCCCCAGCATTTT. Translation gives CASQVDPNQPQHF. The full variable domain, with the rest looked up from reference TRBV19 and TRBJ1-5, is DGGITQSPKYLFRKEGQNVTLSCEQNLNHDAMYWYRQDPGQGLRLIYYSQIVNDFQKGDIAEGYSVSREKKESFPLTVTSAQKNPTAFYLCASQVDPNQPQHFGDGTRLSIL.